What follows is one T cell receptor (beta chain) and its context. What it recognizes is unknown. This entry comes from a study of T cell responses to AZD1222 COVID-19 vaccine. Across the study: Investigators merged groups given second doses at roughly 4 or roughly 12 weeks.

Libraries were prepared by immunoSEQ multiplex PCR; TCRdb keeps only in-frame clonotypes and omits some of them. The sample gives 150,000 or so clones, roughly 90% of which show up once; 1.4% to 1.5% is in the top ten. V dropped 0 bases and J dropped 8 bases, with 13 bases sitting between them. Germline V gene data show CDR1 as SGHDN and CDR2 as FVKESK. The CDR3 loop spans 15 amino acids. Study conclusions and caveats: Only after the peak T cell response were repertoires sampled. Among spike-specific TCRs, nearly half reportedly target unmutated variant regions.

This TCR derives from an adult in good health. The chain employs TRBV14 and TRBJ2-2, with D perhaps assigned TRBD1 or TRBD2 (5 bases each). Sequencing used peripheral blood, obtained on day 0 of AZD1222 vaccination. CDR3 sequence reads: CASSQDPGPVGELFF. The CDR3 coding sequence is TGTGCCAGCAGCCAAGATCCGGGGCCCGTAGGGGAGCTGTTTTTT.